Following are 30 T cell receptor beta chains from one sample sequenced in a study of T cell repertoires in cytomegalovirus infection. TCRdb used MiXCR to reprocess the reads, holding one entry per CDR3 protein. The sample has under 150,000 distinct CDR3 sequences; roughly a quarter are singletons. Antigens of these TCRs are unknown. The sample consisted of PBMCs, sequenced either directly or after in vitro stimulation (not recorded which). The source of these receptors is a human donor in good health (CMV status not recorded). Some clones in this sample may be carry-over from other donors' samples.

The DNA of the CDR3 is TGTGCCAGCAGTGAACGGACGGGTAACACTGAAGCTTTCTTT. Protein product: CASSERTGNTEAFF. The chain has TRBV25-1 and TRBJ1-1; no firm D call. V gave up 2 bases and J gave up 2 bases, with 9 bases separating them. The CDR3 has 14 amino acids. Germline V CDR1 and CDR2: MGHDK, SYGVNS.

CDR3 in amino acids: CAISEGTSGRANEQFF. The CDR3 DNA reads TGTGCCATCAGTGAGGGGACTAGCGGGAGGGCGAATGAGCAGTTCTTC. The chain has TRBV10-3 and TRBJ2-1; 16 bases fit TRBD2. The junction had 2 bases not matched to a gene; V was cut back by 2 bases and J by 7 bases. The germline CDR1 and CDR2 sequences are ENHRY and SYGVKD. The CDR3 runs to 16 residues.

This clonotype was seen a handful of times. This rearrangement joins TRBV5-1 to TRBJ2-5; D gene ambiguous. The CDR3 is 14 amino acids. The germline CDR1 and CDR2 sequences are SGHRS and YFSETQ. Trimming took off 5 bases at V and 5 bases at J, with 16 bases between the two ends. Here the CDR3 reads CASSTLGLVETQYF. The CDR3 DNA is TGCGCCAGCAGTACGTTAGGGCTGGTGGAGACCCAGTACTTC.

The table lists this clonotype with many counts. V and J are TRBV6-1 and TRBJ2-1, with 9 bases fitting TRBD2. Germline trimming cut 4 bases from V and 7 bases from J; bases unmatched to any gene: 5. CDR1 is MNHNS, CDR2 SASEGT, per germline. The CDR3 totals 14 residues. CDR3: CASSGAGGRNEQFF. CDR3 sequence (DNA): TGTGCCAGCAGTGGCGCGGGAGGGCGGAATGAGCAGTTCTTC.

Only a few counts were recorded for this clonotype. V and J are TRBV12-3 or TRBV12-4 and TRBJ1-1; no clear D. V was cut by 7 bases and J by 3 bases, with 12 bases left in between. CDR3 length equals 13 residues. The CDR3 DNA reads as TGTGCCAGCACCCTAGGAGGGTACACTGAAGCTTTCTTT. It yields the protein CASTLGGYTEAFF.

V gene TRBV7-2 combines with J gene TRBJ1-5, with a weak D call TRBD1 (5 bases). The CDR3 spans 13 residues. From germline, CDR1 is SGHTA and CDR2 FQGNSA. With 5 bases removed from V and 7 bases from J, the gap between germline ends came to 12 bases. DNA for the CDR3: TGTGCCAGCAGCGGTCAGGGTCCCCAGCCCCAGCATTTT. Protein sequence: CASSGQGPQPQHF.

This clonotype was seen a few times. The V and J genes are TRBV11-2 and TRBJ2-7; TRBD1 might be the D (5 bases). The V end was cut by 4 bases, the J end by 3 bases, with 10 bases between. CDR1 SGHAT and CDR2 FQNNGV come from the germline V gene. The CDR3 length is 13 residues. CDR3 residues: CASSSLRGYEQYV. In DNA form, the CDR3 reads TGTGCCAGCAGCTCCCTTAGGGGCTACGAGCAGTACGTC.

This clonotype showed up many times. The rearrangement links TRBV7-2 to TRBJ2-1, with TRBD2 as a possible D gene (5 bases). V lost 3 bases, J lost 2 bases, and 11 bases lay in between. The CDR3 has 15 residues. CDR1 is SGHTA and CDR2 is FQGNSA in the germline V gene. CDR3 nucleotide sequence: TGTGCCAGCAGCTTCGGTCCGGGAACCTACAATGAGCAGTTCTTC. It translates to CASSFGPGTYNEQFF.

The genes are TRBV9 and TRBJ1-5, with D maybe TRBD1 (5 bases). The CDR3 is 14 amino acids. V lost 0 bases and J 5 bases, leaving 9 bases between the germline ends. Germline loops: CDR1 SGDLS, CDR2 YYNGEE. The CDR3 DNA reads as TGTGCCAGCAGCGTAGGGGGGGTCCATCAGCCCCAGCATTTT. Translating gives CASSVGGVHQPQHF. The full variable domain, rest sourced from reference TRBV9 and TRBJ1-5, is DSGVTQTPKHLITATGQRVTLRCSPRSGDLSVYWYQQSLDQGLQFLIQYYNGEERAKGNILERFSAQQFPDLHSELNLSSLELGDSALYFCASSVGGVHQPQHFGDGTRLSIL.

The rearrangement links TRBV7-6 to TRBJ2-1, with TRBD2 matching 8 bases. Germline assignment: CDR1 SGHVS and CDR2 FNYEAQ. This CDR3 has 15 residues. V lost 5 bases to trimming and J lost 2 bases; unmatched junction nucleotides: 5. CDR3 bases: TGTGCCAGCAGCACCGGGACTAGACCCTACAATGAGCAGTTCTTC. Residues: CASSTGTRPYNEQFF.

There are a few counts of this clonotype. This rearrangement joins TRBV4-2 to TRBJ1-5, with D maybe TRBD1 (6 bases). CDR1 is LGHNA and CDR2 is YNFKEQ in the germline V gene. V lost 0 bases and J 8 bases, leaving 14 bases between the germline ends. The CDR3 consists of 15 residues. CDR3 in DNA: TGTGCCAGCAGCCAAGAAGGGGGTGCGTGGGAGCCCCAGCATTTT. This gives the protein CASSQEGGAWEPQHF.

Of note for this clonotype: Possible read error: a much larger clone is one base away. V gene TRBV7-6 combines with J gene TRBJ2-1, with 13 bases aligning to TRBD2. This CDR3 has 15 residues. Germline loops: CDR1 SGHVS, CDR2 FNYEAQ. CDR3 DNA: TGTGCTAGCAGCACCGGACTAGCGGGAGTAAATGAGCAGTTCTTC. It encodes CASSTGLAGVNEQFF.

V usage is TRBV5-4 and J usage is TRBJ2-7; the D is unclear. Germline lookup yields CDR1 SGHNT and CDR2 YYREEE (reference sequence). The CDR3 totals 14 residues. V lost 0 bases to trimming and J lost 0 bases, with 7 bases between them. The CDR3, as DNA: TGTGCCAGCAGCTTGGCCGAGAGCTCCTACGAGCAGTACGTC. As protein: CASSLAESSYEQYV.

This clonotype turned up a few times. The V gene is TRBV25-1, the J gene TRBJ1-5; TRBD1 might be the D (6 bases). CDR3 length: 16 residues. Germline-derived CDR1 and CDR2 are MGHDK and SYGVNS. Trimming cost V 0 bases and J 7 bases, with 16 bases left between them. CDR3 sequence reads: CASSEYGGQGEQPQHF. The CDR3 bases are TGTGCCAGCAGTGAATATGGGGGCCAGGGCGAACAGCCCCAGCATTTT.

V and J are TRBV7-8 and TRBJ2-7; TRBD2 matches 11 bases. The CDR3 is made up of 15 amino acids. J gave up 1 base and V 5 bases, and 4 bases lay outside the gene matches. Germline CDR1 SGHVS, CDR2 FQNEAQ. The CDR3 DNA sequence: TGTGCCAGCAGCCTGGGACTAGCGGTGTCCTACGAGCAGTACTTC. This translates into CASSLGLAVSYEQYF.

V and J are TRBV20-1 and TRBJ2-3; possibly TRBD1 for D (6 bases). Germline CDR1 reads DFQATT; CDR2 reads SNEGSKA (reference sequence). The CDR3 has 14 residues. V lost 6 bases to trimming and J lost 2 bases, with 15 bases between them. The CDR3 region is CSASPGHLTDTQYF. As DNA, the CDR3 is TGCAGTGCCTCACCGGGACACCTCACAGATACGCAGTATTTT.

The rearrangement uses TRBV2 and TRBJ2-1; D call uncertain. CDR3 length: 15 residues. Germline assignment: CDR1 SNHLY and CDR2 FYNNEI. V lost 6 bases to trimming and J lost 5 bases, with 17 bases between them. Written as DNA, the CDR3 is TGTGCCAGCAGAACAGACTGGAGTATCGACAATGAGCAGTTCTTC. Its protein is CASRTDWSIDNEQFF.

This clonotype was counted many times. CDR3 residues: CASSLDRYYEQYV. The CDR3 DNA follows: TGTGCCAGCAGCTTGGACAGGTATTACGAGCAGTACGTC. J is TRBJ2-7 and V is TRBV7-2; 7 bases align to TRBD1. Trimming removed 3 bases from V and 4 bases from J; junction bases left unmatched: 3. The germline V gene encodes CDR1 SGHTA and CDR2 FQGNSA. The CDR3 is 13 amino acids.

J is TRBJ2-5 and V is TRBV10-2, with a possible D match to TRBD2 (6 bases). V was pared by 0 bases and J by 5 bases, with 16 bases between. The CDR3 contains 16 residues. Germline loops: CDR1 WSHSY, CDR2 SAAADI. CDR3 sequence: CASSESGGRRRETQYF. Written as DNA, the CDR3 is TGCGCCAGCAGTGAGTCCGGTGGGAGGAGAAGGGAGACCCAGTACTTC.

This clonotype was recorded at least ten times. The rearrangement links TRBV7-2 to TRBJ2-1; D remains unclear. The CDR3 is made up of 16 amino acids. CDR1 is SGHTA, CDR2 FQGNSA, per germline. V dropped 1 base and J dropped 4 bases, with 14 bases sitting between them. The CDR3 bases are TGTGCCAGCAGCTTAGGAAGGTCTGTGAGTTACAATGAGCAGTTCTTC. It translates to CASSLGRSVSYNEQFF.

In this sample, this clonotype turned up a few times. V is TRBV5-5 and J is TRBJ2-3; no firm D call. The CDR3 covers 13 residues. The germline V and J ends were trimmed by 1 base and 6 bases, with 9 bases remaining between them. The germline CDR1 and CDR2 sequences are SGHKS and YYEKEE (reference sequence). CDR3 protein: CASSLWGGDTQYF. The CDR3 DNA reads as TGTGCCAGCAGCTTGTGGGGTGGCGATACGCAGTATTTT.

V usage is TRBV7-9 and J usage is TRBJ2-3, with 7 bases identical to TRBD1. Germline V lookup: CDR1 SEHNR, CDR2 FQNEAQ (reference sequence). This CDR3 has 15 amino acids. Germline trimming cut 0 bases from V and 3 bases from J; bases unmatched to any gene: 3. The CDR3 loop is CASSLANRGTDTQYF. The CDR3 nucleotides read TGTGCCAGCAGCTTAGCGAACAGGGGAACAGATACGCAGTATTTT.

This clonotype was seen only a few times. The chain couples TRBV12-3 or TRBV12-4 to TRBJ2-3, with TRBD2 matching over 10 bases. J gave up 6 bases and V 4 bases, and 7 bases lay outside the gene matches. This CDR3 has 15 amino acids. CDR3 nucleotide sequence: TGTGCCAGCAGTTGGACTAGCGGTTTATTGGATACGCAGTATTTT. Translated, it gives CASSWTSGLLDTQYF.

The rearrangement links TRBV7-2 to TRBJ1-2, with D perhaps TRBD1 (5 bases). The CDR3 runs to 14 residues. Trimming cost V 5 bases and J 7 bases, with 17 bases left between them. In germline, CDR1 is SGHTA, CDR2 FQGNSA. The CDR3, as DNA: TGTGCCAGCAGCCCTATCCAGGGCCCGGGTGGCTACACCTTC. It is translated as CASSPIQGPGGYTF.

This clonotype was recorded at least ten times. The chain combines TRBV7-2 with TRBJ1-3; TRBD1 aligns across 9 bases. CDR3 size: 14 residues. Germline V lookup: CDR1 SGHTA, CDR2 FQGNSA. The V segment lost 5 bases and the J segment 4 bases; nucleotides outside the gene matches: 3. In DNA form, the CDR3 reads TGTGCCAGCAGCGAACAGGGGGCGGGAAACACCATATATTTT. Protein sequence: CASSEQGAGNTIYF.

In its sample, this clonotype was seen many times. DNA of the CDR3: TGTGCCAGCAGTGAAGCCGAAAACACCTATGGCTACACCTTC. Protein product: CASSEAENTYGYTF. This chain joins TRBV2 and TRBJ1-2; D is undetermined. Trimming took 0 bases from V and 4 from J, leaving 9 bases between them. This CDR3 has 14 amino acids. In germline, CDR1 is SNHLY, CDR2 FYNNEI.

This clonotype was seen a handful of times. The chain has TRBV7-2 and TRBJ1-1; D perhaps matches TRBD1 (6 bases). CDR3 length: 13 amino acids. Trimming removed 1 base at V and 9 bases at J, with 12 bases between. Germline CDR1 and CDR2: SGHTA and FQGNSA. CDR3 DNA: TGTGCCAGCAGCTTAGTTTCGGGGGCAAAAGCTTTCTTT. Residues: CASSLVSGAKAFF.

The V and J genes are TRBV18 and TRBJ1-1; D gene uncertain. Germline V gene sequence: CDR1 KGHSH, CDR2 LQKENI. The ends were cut back, 4 bases at V and 6 bases at J, with 9 bases in the middle. The CDR3 spans 12 residues. The CDR3 sequence is CASSLTVSEAFF. The CDR3 coding sequence is TGTGCCAGCTCACTCACGGTTTCTGAAGCTTTCTTT.

This clonotype came up a few times. This chain connects TRBV14 to TRBJ2-1; 9 bases agree with TRBD2. The junction had 7 bases not matched to a gene; V was cut back by 0 bases and J by 7 bases. This CDR3 contains 16 residues. Per germline, CDR1 SGHDN and CDR2 FVKESK. The chain's CDR3 is CASSQDLGLAPNEQFF. The CDR3, as DNA: TGTGCCAGCAGCCAAGATCTAGGACTAGCGCCTAATGAGCAGTTCTTC.

As DNA, the CDR3 is TGTGCCATCAGTGAGTTGACTCCGCCTGCGGAGCTGTTTTTT. It is translated as CAISELTPPAELFF. The chain has TRBV10-3 and TRBJ2-2; no firm D call. Germline CDR1 reads ENHRY; CDR2 reads SYGVKD. The CDR3 is 14 residues long. The V and J ends lost 1 base and 10 bases respectively, with 13 bases between them.